Below are 15 T cell receptor beta chains sequenced from a single sample in a study of PD-L1 blockade in urothelial cancer. Specified time point: peripheral blood 6 weeks after treatment start. Assay: immunoSEQ multiplex PCR; the TCRdb copy retains only in-frame clones and omits some. This table has more than 35,000 clones, approximately 78% appearing once. Sample: PBMCs, taken around atezolizumab (anti-PD-L1) treatment. These TCRs come from a man in his sixties with urothelial cancer.

A single count supports this clone. The V and J genes are TRBV5-1 and TRBJ1-1; 9 bases agree with TRBD1. V lost 4 bases to trimming and J lost 4 bases; unmatched junction nucleotides: 5. The CDR3 runs to 14 residues. Germline lookup yields CDR1 SGHRS and CDR2 YFSETQ. CDR3 residues: CASSTGQGPTEAFF. As DNA, the CDR3 is TGCGCCAGCAGCACCGGACAGGGGCCCACTGAAGCTTTCTTT.

This clone turned up a few times. The chain is built from TRBV7-2 and TRBJ2-3, with D perhaps matching TRBD1 (7 bases). Trimming removed 4 bases from V and 2 bases from J, with 16 bases in between. The length of the CDR3 is 16 residues. Germline V lookup: CDR1 SGHTA, CDR2 FQGNSA. The CDR3 is CASSSRQGLSTDTQYF. The CDR3 DNA follows: TGTGCCAGCAGCTCACGACAGGGACTTTCCACAGATACGCAGTATTTT. The entire variable domain, with the rest obtained from reference TRBV7-2 and TRBJ2-3, is as follows: GAGVSQSPSNKVTEKGKDVELRCDPISGHTALYWYRQSLGQGLEFLIYFQGNSAPDKSGLPSDRFSAERTGGSVSTLTIQRTQQEDSAVYLCASSSRQGLSTDTQYFGPGTRLTVL.

V gene TRBV28 combines with J gene TRBJ1-1, with 7 bases matching TRBD1. Germline CDR1 reads MDHEN; CDR2 reads SYDVKM. CDR3 length equals 16 residues. J gave up 0 bases and V 2 bases, and 6 bases lay outside the gene matches. The CDR3 loop reads CASSLATGALNTEAFF. The CDR3 nucleotides read TGTGCCAGCAGTTTAGCTACAGGGGCTTTGAACACTGAAGCTTTCTTT.

This clone was picked up one time. For the CDR3, the DNA is TGCGCCAGCAGATGGACTAGCGGGGGGGCCAGCACCGGGGAGCTGTTTTTT. It translates to CASRWTSGGASTGELFF. The V call is TRBV4-1, the J call TRBJ2-2, with 15 bases lining up with TRBD2. V shed 6 bases, J shed 4 bases, and the junction held 6 bases outside the gene matches. CDR3 length: 17 amino acids. The V gene's germline CDR1 is MGHRA and CDR2 YSYEKL.

The chain links TRBV28 to TRBJ2-7, with a tentative D call TRBD1 (6 bases). The CDR3 runs 15 residues. Germline assignment: CDR1 MDHEN and CDR2 SYDVKM. V gave up 6 bases and J gave up 0 bases, with 15 bases separating them. In DNA, the CDR3 is TGTGCCAGCAGACCCGGGTCAGGGGACTCCTACGAGCAGTACTTC. This gives the protein CASRPGSGDSYEQYF.

The chain is built from TRBV7-2 and TRBJ2-5, with a weak D call TRBD2 (6 bases). Per germline, CDR1 SGHTA and CDR2 FQGNSA. The length of the CDR3 is 14 residues. V shed 5 bases and J shed 5 bases, with 15 bases lying between them. The CDR3 DNA reads as TGTGCCAGCAGCCCCAGGAGGGGCGAGGAGACCCAGTACTTC. Amino acids: CASSPRRGEETQYF. Looking up the rest from reference TRBV7-2 and TRBJ2-5 gives the full variable domain: GAGVSQSPSNKVTEKGKDVELRCDPISGHTALYWYRQSLGQGLEFLIYFQGNSAPDKSGLPSDRFSAERTGGSVSTLTIQRTQQEDSAVYLCASSPRRGEETQYFGPGTRLLVL.

This chain links TRBV28 with TRBJ1-6; 12 nucleotides match TRBD1. CDR1 is MDHEN and CDR2 is SYDVKM in the germline V gene. Trimming removed 6 bases from V and 8 bases from J; junction bases left unmatched: 14. CDR3 length equals 18 residues. Here the CDR3 DNA reads TGTGCCAGCAGATCGGGACAGGGGGCGACGGGTGGGCATTCACCCCTCCACTTT. Translated, it gives CASRSGQGATGGHSPLHF.

This chain uses TRBV4-1 with TRBJ2-7, with TRBD2 matching over 9 bases. The J segment lost 2 bases and the V segment lost 0 bases, leaving 5 bases of the junction unmatched. The CDR3 runs 16 residues. Germline CDR1 reads MGHRA; CDR2 reads YSYEKL. The CDR3 coding sequence is TGCGCCAGCAGCCAAGATAGGACTAGCGCGACCTACGAGCAGTACTTC. As protein: CASSQDRTSATYEQYF.

The chain recombines TRBV29-1 with TRBJ2-7, with 11 bases matching TRBD1. The CDR3 extends over 13 amino acids. The V gene end was trimmed by 6 bases and the J gene end by 4 bases; junction bases not matched to a gene: 5. Per the germline V gene, CDR1 is SQVTM and CDR2 is ANQGSEA. The CDR3 protein is CSVAGTGGYEQYF. As DNA, the CDR3 is TGCAGCGTGGCCGGGACAGGGGGGTACGAGCAGTACTTC.

The rearrangement links TRBV15 to TRBJ1-3; a weak D match, TRBD1 (5 bases). The CDR3 runs to 17 residues. Trimming took 0 bases from V and 0 from J, leaving 12 bases between them. The germline V gene encodes CDR1 LNHNV and CDR2 YYDKDF (reference sequence). CDR3: CATSRDPTVRSGNTIYF. The CDR3 DNA follows: TGTGCCACCAGCAGAGATCCGACAGTTCGCTCTGGAAACACCATATATTTT.

This sequence joins TRBV29-1 and TRBJ1-2; 9 bases line up with TRBD1. The CDR3 contains 14 residues. Trimming cost V 3 bases and J 7 bases; bases outside gene matches: 9. Germline CDR1 reads SQVTM; CDR2 reads ANQGSEA. CDR3 residues: CSVETGGQGRGYTF. The DNA of the CDR3 is TGCAGCGTTGAGACCGGGGGACAGGGACGTGGCTACACCTTC. The entire variable domain, with the rest obtained from reference TRBV29-1 and TRBJ1-2, is as follows: SAVISQKPSRDICQRGTSLTIQCQVDSQVTMMFWYRQQPGQSLTLIATANQGSEATYESGFVIDKFPISRPNLTFSTLTVSNMSPEDSSIYLCSVETGGQGRGYTFGSGTRLTVV.

The chain is built from TRBV7-2 and TRBJ1-5; no reliable D call. This CDR3 comprises 14 residues. Trimming stripped 5 bases from V and 7 bases from J, with 15 bases between. Germline loops: CDR1 SGHTA, CDR2 FQGNSA. CDR3 sequence reads: CASSLERVGQPQHF. CDR3 DNA: TGTGCCAGCAGCCTCGAGAGGGTCGGACAGCCCCAGCATTTT.

This chain connects TRBV6-1 to TRBJ2-5, with TRBD2 matching 9 bases. This CDR3 contains 18 residues. J lost 5 bases, V lost 2 bases, and 15 bases had no gene match. Per the germline V gene, CDR1 is MNHNS and CDR2 is SASEGT. CDR3 in DNA: TGTGCCAGCAGTGAAAATCTTAGCGGGAGCGCCGTGCGGGAGACCCAGTACTTC. It translates to CASSENLSGSAVRETQYF.

The J gene is TRBJ1-6, the V gene TRBV15, with 11 bases lining up with TRBD1. CDR1 and CDR2 (germline): LNHNV, YYDKDF (reference sequence). The CDR3 spans 16 residues. Trimming took 3 bases from V and 9 from J; bases not matched to a gene: 7. For the CDR3, the DNA is TGTGCCACCAGCAGGGAAACCGGGACAGGGGGTTCACCCCTCCACTTT. Translation: CATSRETGTGGSPLHF.

In its sample, this clone was seen once. The rearrangement uses TRBV28 and TRBJ1-2, with TRBD1 as a possible D gene (6 bases). V shed 4 bases and J shed 5 bases, with 17 bases lying between them. This CDR3 has 15 amino acids. Germline assignment: CDR1 MDHEN and CDR2 SYDVKM. The DNA for the CDR3 is TGTGCCAGCAGTTCTGGCGGGGGGCGCGAGTATGGCTACACCTTC. Its protein product is CASSSGGGREYGYTF.